This T cell receptor beta chain was found in a study of identical twins. This clonotype showed up many times. TCRdb re-called the 5' RACE reads through MiXCR, storing one row per CDR3 protein. The sample lists roughly 1,500,000 distinct CDR3 sequences, roughly a third occurring once. V was trimmed by 1 base and J by 7 bases, leaving 4 bases between them. The CDR3 loop spans 11 amino acids. This sequence originates from a newborn girl in good health. The material sequenced was cord blood. The J gene is TRBJ1-2, the V gene TRBV12-3 or TRBV12-4, with D unclear. The CDR3 protein is CASSLDPGYTF. For the CDR3, the DNA is TGTGCCAGCAGTTTAGACCCTGGCTACACCTTC.